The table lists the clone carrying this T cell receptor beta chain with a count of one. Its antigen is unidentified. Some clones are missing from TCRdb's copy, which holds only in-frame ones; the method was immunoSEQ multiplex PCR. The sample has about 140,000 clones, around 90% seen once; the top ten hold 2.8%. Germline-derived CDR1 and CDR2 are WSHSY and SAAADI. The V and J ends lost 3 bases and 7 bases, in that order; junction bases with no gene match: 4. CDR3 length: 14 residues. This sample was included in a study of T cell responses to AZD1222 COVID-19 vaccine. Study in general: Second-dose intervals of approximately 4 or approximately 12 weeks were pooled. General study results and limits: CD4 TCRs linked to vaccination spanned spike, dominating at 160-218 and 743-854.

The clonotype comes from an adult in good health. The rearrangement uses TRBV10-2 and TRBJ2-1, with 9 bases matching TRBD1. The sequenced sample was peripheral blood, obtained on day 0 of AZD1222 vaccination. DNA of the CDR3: TGCGCCAGCAGTGAACGGGACAGGGATAATGAGCAGTTCTTC. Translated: CASSERDRDNEQFF.